The 2 T cell receptor beta chains reported below all come from one sample, sequenced in a study of blood T cell repertoires in COVID-19. The method was immunoSEQ multiplex PCR; TCRdb's version includes in-frame clones alone and lacks a portion of them. The sample lists tens of thousands of clones, 90% seen once, with roughly 1.3% in the top ten. The sample consisted of peripheral blood. The receptors stem from a man aged 55 to 70 with acute or convalescent COVID-19.

The chain joins TRBV6-5 to TRBJ1-2; 9 nucleotides line up with TRBD1. V was pared by 6 bases and J by 4 bases, with 0 bases of the junction left unmatched. Germline V gives CDR1 MNHEY, CDR2 SVGAGI. This CDR3 spans 12 amino acids. The DNA of the CDR3 is TGTGCCAGCAGGACAGGGGGCTATGGCTACACCTTC. Translation gives CASRTGGYGYTF.

The gene calls are TRBV6-5 and TRBJ1-3, with D maybe TRBD1 (5 bases). The CDR3 sequence is 14 residues long. Germline lookup yields CDR1 MNHEY and CDR2 SVGAGI. V gave up 6 bases and J gave up 4 bases, with 13 bases separating them. The CDR3 loop reads CASRDGAGGNTIYF. Written as DNA, the CDR3 is TGTGCCAGCAGAGATGGAGCAGGGGGAAACACCATATATTTT.